The rows below give T cell receptor beta chains drawn from one sample of a study of CD8 T cells in ankylosing spondylitis. TCRdb re-derived calls from the 5' RACE reads in MiXCR, one entry per CDR3 protein. The sample holds a few hundred thousand distinct CDR3 sequences, 18% seen once. The sample taken for sequencing was blood, either unsorted or a sorted T cell fraction (not recorded which). These receptors all stem from a male donor with ankylosing spondylitis or in good health (not recorded which). Each CDR3 is given with its conserved first and last residue. D genes are given only for firm matches. Clone size is stated in some rows and not others, as once, few, many or a class when expanded.

j_call clone_size cdr3_length v_call d_call cdr3_aa cdr3_nt
TRBJ2-3 few 17 TRBV4-2 TRBD2 CASSQDGLAGGPDTQYF TGTGCCAGCAGCCAAGATGGGCTAGCGGGAGGGCCTGATACGCAGTATTTT
TRBJ2-7 many 14 TRBV19 . CASSISSGSYEQYF TGTGCCAGTAGTATATCGTCCGGGTCCTACGAGCAGTACTTC
TRBJ2-2 . 18 TRBV5-5 TRBD2 CASSLGLAGGPHTGELFF TGTGCCAGCAGCTTGGGACTAGCGGGAGGCCCCCACACCGGGGAGCTGTTTTTT
TRBJ2-1 . 14 TRBV27 . CASSYGSSHNEQFF TGTGCCAGCAGTTACGGGAGTTCCCACAATGAGCAGTTCTTC
TRBJ2-1 . 16 TRBV11-3 TRBD2 CASSSLAGVNGNEQFF TGTGCCAGCAGCTCCTTAGCGGGAGTAAATGGTAATGAGCAGTTCTTC
TRBJ2-5 . 15 TRBV20-1 . CSARDPWADEETQYF TGCAGTGCTAGAGACCCCTGGGCGGATGAAGAGACCCAGTACTTC
TRBJ2-3 few 16 TRBV29-1 TRBD2 CSVDAGGPSYTDTQYF TGCAGCGTTGATGCGGGAGGACCATCTTACACAGATACGCAGTATTTT
TRBJ2-7 few 15 TRBV7-2 TRBD2 CASSLRLAGGREQYF TGTGCCAGCAGCCTACGACTAGCGGGAGGGCGCGAGCAGTACTTC
TRBJ2-7 few 14 TRBV3-1 . CASSQGQLAYEQYF TGTGCCAGCAGCCAAGGCCAACTAGCCTACGAGCAGTACTTC
TRBJ2-7 many 17 TRBV4-1 TRBD2 CASSQDTSGRAGYEQYF TGCGCCAGCAGCCAAGATACGAGCGGGAGGGCCGGATACGAGCAGTACTTC
TRBJ2-2 . 15 TRBV29-1 TRBD2 CSVRRSGSGTGELFF TGCAGCGTCCGCCGGAGCGGGAGCGGCACCGGGGAGCTGTTTTTT
TRBJ2-7 . 15 TRBV11-2 . CASSLVSPSTNEQYF TGTGCCAGCAGCTTAGTTAGTCCTTCTACCAACGAGCAGTACTTC
TRBJ2-7 . 15 TRBV3-1 . CACSDRTKRGYEQYF TGTGCCTGCTCCGACCGGACTAAAAGGGGGTACGAGCAGTACTTC
TRBJ2-1 . 20 TRBV19 TRBD2 CASSIDGLAGGPPPYNEQFF TGTGCCAGTAGTATAGACGGACTAGCGGGAGGCCCTCCCCCCTACAATGAGCAGTTCTTC
TRBJ2-3 . 15 TRBV29-1 . CSVEDRRALTDTQYF TGCAGCGTTGAAGATAGGCGAGCCCTCACAGATACGCAGTATTTT
TRBJ2-7 . 12 TRBV29-1 TRBD1 CSAQGASYEQYF TGCAGTGCCCAGGGGGCCTCCTACGAGCAGTACTTC
TRBJ2-5 once 15 TRBV20-1 . CSASLGFGGQEAQYF TGCAGTGCTAGTCTCGGGTTTGGAGGGCAAGAGGCCCAGTACTTC
TRBJ2-1 many 14 TRBV11-2 . CASGREVSYNEQFF TGTGCCAGTGGGCGGGAAGTCTCCTACAATGAGCAGTTCTTC
TRBJ1-2 once 16 TRBV15 . CATSRDRSEGNYGYTF TGTGCCACCAGCAGAGATAGGAGCGAGGGAAACTATGGCTACACCTTC
TRBJ1-1 . 14 TRBV6-2/TRBV6-3 . CASSTLSPNTEAFF TGTGCCAGCAGTACCCTCTCCCCGAACACTGAAGCTTTCTTT
TRBJ2-2 . 13 TRBV12-3/TRBV12-4 . CASNDRLDRELFF TGTGCCAGCAACGACAGACTCGACCGGGAGCTGTTTTTT
TRBJ1-4 few 14 TRBV6-1 . CASSFFPDNEKLFF TGTGCCAGCAGCTTTTTCCCCGATAATGAAAAACTGTTTTTT
TRBJ2-1 . 17 TRBV25-1 TRBD2 CASSEYIGSGTTNEQFF TGTGCCAGCAGTGAATATATAGGTAGCGGGACGACGAATGAGCAGTTCTTC
TRBJ1-3 few 14 TRBV2 . CASSDSLSGNTIYF TGTGCCAGCAGTGACAGCCTCTCTGGAAACACCATATATTTT
TRBJ2-7 few 13 TRBV7-9 . CASSLKTASEQYF TGTGCCAGCAGCTTAAAAACAGCTAGCGAGCAGTACTTC
TRBJ2-7 few 15 TRBV6-2/TRBV6-3 . CASSYGDGENYEQYF TGTGCCAGCAGTTACGGAGACGGGGAGAACTACGAGCAGTACTTC
TRBJ2-2 few 15 TRBV27 . CASSPGRGATGELFF TGTGCCAGCAGTCCGGGAAGGGGGGCCACCGGGGAGCTGTTTTTT
TRBJ2-5 . 13 TRBV18 . CASSPENQETQYF TGTGCCAGCTCACCGGAAAACCAAGAGACCCAGTACTTC